These T cell receptor beta chains were read from a single sample in a study of CD8 T cells in ankylosing spondylitis. MiXCR, run by TCRdb on the 5' RACE reads, gives a single entry per CDR3 protein. The sample holds approximately 300,000 distinct CDR3 sequences, less than 25% seen once. Sequenced input: blood, either unsorted or a sorted T cell fraction (not recorded which). These receptors all come from a female donor with ankylosing spondylitis or in good health (not recorded which). Each CDR3 is given with its conserved first and last residue. A D gene is named only where the DNA matches it firmly. Clone size is not always given. Where it is, it says once, few, many or a class for expanded clones.

>TRBV10-3|few|TRBD1|TRBJ2-7
CAISGTGQSYEQYF
TGTGCCATCAGTGGGACAGGCCAATCCTACGAGCAGTACTTC
>TRBV30|few|-|TRBJ2-1
CAWSTGVSGPEQFF
TGTGCCTGGAGTACCGGGGTCTCGGGCCCTGAGCAGTTCTTC
>TRBV12-3/TRBV12-4|few|-|TRBJ2-1
CASIDRRGARDNEQFF
TGTGCCAGCATCGACCGTCGGGGCGCGAGAGACAATGAGCAGTTCTTC
>TRBV24-1|many|-|TRBJ2-1
CATSALNEQFF
TGTGCCACCAGTGCGCTTAATGAGCAGTTCTTC
>TRBV20-1|-|-|TRBJ2-4
CSAPPGPKNIQYF
TGCAGTGCCCCGCCAGGTCCCAAAAACATTCAGTACTTC
>TRBV20-1|-|TRBD2|TRBJ2-3
CSARVPSGGPSDTQYF
TGCAGTGCTAGAGTCCCTAGCGGGGGGCCCTCAGATACGCAGTATTTT
>TRBV11-2|-|-|TRBJ2-2
CASSVSGTGELFF
TGTGCCAGCAGCGTGAGCGGTACCGGGGAGCTGTTTTTT
>TRBV19|-|-|TRBJ1-5
CASSLTKGNQPQHF
TGTGCCAGTAGTCTAACCAAGGGGAATCAGCCCCAGCATTTT
>TRBV20-1|-|TRBD1|TRBJ2-5
CSASDRGGQTQYF
TGCAGTGCTTCCGACAGGGGTGGACAGACCCAGTACTTC
>TRBV20-1|few|-|TRBJ1-4
CSARDVTANEKLFF
TGCAGTGCTAGAGACGTGACAGCAAATGAAAAACTGTTTTTT
>TRBV19|-|-|TRBJ2-1
CAWMTGNNEQFF
TGTGCCTGGATGACTGGAAACAATGAGCAGTTCTTC
>TRBV5-8|few|-|TRBJ2-1
CASSLLVGAVGSEQFF
TGTGCCAGCAGCTTGTTAGTGGGAGCGGTAGGTAGTGAGCAGTTCTTC
>TRBV18|-|-|TRBJ2-7
CASSAGPSSSYEQYF
TGTGCCAGCTCAGCCGGGCCGTCTAGCTCCTACGAGCAGTACTTC
>TRBV7-9|-|-|TRBJ1-5
CASSFQGSGNQPQHF
TGTGCCAGCAGCTTCCAGGGGTCTGGCAATCAGCCCCAGCATTTT
>TRBV20-1|-|TRBD1|TRBJ1-6
CSAPTGGRRGWTPLHF
TGCAGTGCTCCGACAGGGGGCCGTCGGGGGTGGACACCCCTCCACTTT
>TRBV5-1|many|-|TRBJ2-3
CASSLAVSTDTQYF
TGTGCCAGCAGTTTAGCGGTTAGCACAGATACGCAGTATTTT
>TRBV25-1|-|TRBD1|TRBJ2-1
CASRDAGQGQEQFF
TGTGCCAGCAGAGACGCGGGACAGGGGCAGGAGCAGTTCTTC
>TRBV7-2|few|TRBD1|TRBJ1-4
CASSAGQGGGKLFF
TGTGCCAGCAGCGCTGGACAGGGAGGTGGAAAACTGTTTTTT
>TRBV2|-|TRBD2|TRBJ2-4
CASMRGAKNIQYF
TGTGCCAGCATGCGGGGGGCCAAAAACATTCAGTACTTC
>TRBV7-2|few|-|TRBJ1-5
CASSLAESGWLNQPQHF
TGTGCCAGCAGCTTAGCGGAGTCAGGGTGGTTGAATCAGCCCCAGCATTTT
>TRBV9|few|TRBD2|TRBJ2-1
CASSVGPGLAGNNEQFF
TGTGCCAGCAGCGTCGGCCCGGGACTAGCGGGAAACAATGAGCAGTTCTTC
>TRBV6-6|few|-|TRBJ2-4
CASSYSRIQYF
TGTGCCAGCAGTTACTCGAGAATTCAGTACTTC
>TRBV24-1|few|TRBD1|TRBJ1-2
CATSDRDRNYGYTF
TGTGCCACCAGTGATAGGGACAGGAACTATGGCTACACCTTC
>TRBV7-7|-|-|TRBJ2-5
CASSLVTSGQETQYF
TGTGCTAGCAGCTTAGTGACTTCGGGGCAAGAGACCCAGTACTTC